This T cell receptor (beta chain) was documented in a study of blood T cell repertoires in COVID-19. In the study overall: Whether acute or convalescent, the COVID-19 samples came from the United States, Italy and Spain. T cells, B-cell-depleted T cells, or PBMCs provided the cDNA or gDNA that served as material.

Per the original methods: Estimates of nucleated cell counts were drawn from the amplification of reference gene primers. Profiling relied on immunoSEQ multiplex PCR, and the TCRdb table lists in-frame clones only, not all of them. V and J calls plus clone size are reproduced from that table; the DNA served to infer D and trimming. This table holds 55,000 to 75,000 clones, roughly 90% found once. J was trimmed by 1 base and V by 6 bases; bases with no gene match: 6. From germline, CDR1 is SNHLY and CDR2 FYNNEI. The CDR3 is 15 residues long. The rearrangement links TRBV2 to TRBJ1-1; TRBD1 matches 9 bases. The sequenced material came from peripheral blood. The source of this sequence is a man aged 55 to 70 with acute or convalescent COVID-19. CDR3 loop: CASSVMDRGNTEAFF. The CDR3 DNA sequence: TGTGCCAGCAGCGTTATGGACAGGGGGAACACTGAAGCTTTCTTT. The full variable domain, rest sourced from reference TRBV2 and TRBJ1-1, is EPEVTQTPSHQVTQMGQEVILRCVPISNHLYFYWYRQILGQKVEFLVSFYNNEISEKSEIFDDQFSVERPDGSNFTLKIRSTKLEDSAMYFCASSVMDRGNTEAFFGQGTRLTVV.